Each of the 4 T cell receptor beta chains below was sequenced from the same sample in a study of T cell changes during pregnancy in multiple sclerosis. Some clones are missing from TCRdb's copy, which holds only in-frame ones; the method was immunoSEQ multiplex PCR. The data hold 69,000 or so clones, with roughly 93% observed a single time. Here the sequenced sample was peripheral blood, taken in the third trimester of pregnancy. The receptors stem from a female donor with multiple sclerosis, enrolled in a pregnancy study.

The chain is built from TRBV5-6 and TRBJ1-1, with D maybe TRBD1 (6 bases). This CDR3 is 13 amino acids long. Germline CDR1 reads SGHDT; CDR2 reads YYEEEE. The V gene lost 3 bases and the J gene lost 4 bases, with 10 bases spanning the gap. CDR3 sequence (DNA): TGTGCCAGCAGCTGGGGGCCTTCCACTGAAGCTTTCTTT. It encodes CASSWGPSTEAFF.

The chain carries TRBV5-1 and TRBJ2-7, with 8 bases matching TRBD2. The ends lost 4 bases at V and 2 bases at J; junction bases unmatched: 8. Germline assignment: CDR1 SGHRS and CDR2 YFSETQ. The length of the CDR3 is 15 residues. The CDR3 nucleotides are TGCGCCAGCAGCCCCCGTACTAGCGGTGCCTACGAGCAGTACTTC. It translates to CASSPRTSGAYEQYF.

The chain uses TRBV6-5 and TRBJ1-2; D is unclear. CDR1 and CDR2 (germline): MNHEY, SVGAGI. This CDR3 comprises 16 residues. Trimming stripped 4 bases from V and 6 bases from J, with 21 bases between. The CDR3 DNA reads TGTGCCAGCAGTTCCTACGGAACGGGGAGAGGTGATGGCTACACCTTC. Its translation is CASSSYGTGRGDGYTF.

The rearrangement joins TRBV6-1 to TRBJ1-5, with 7 bases identical to TRBD1. Germline-derived CDR1 and CDR2 are MNHNS and SASEGT. After removal of 4 bases from V and 3 bases from J, the junction contained 6 bases not matched to a gene. The CDR3 contains 15 residues. CDR3 amino acids: CASSVGQEYNQPQHF. As DNA, the CDR3 is TGTGCCAGCAGTGTAGGACAGGAATACAATCAGCCCCAGCATTTT.